Sequencing of this TCR beta chain was carried out in a study of radiotherapy plus CTLA-4 blockade in lung cancer. About the study: The study recorded objective responses in 15% to 20% of patients and disease control in about 31%.

A remark on this clone: Its antigen is unknown.

Using immunoSEQ multiplex PCR, the repertoire was profiled, and TCRdb retains in-frame clones only, with some absent. In the table there are roughly 54,000 clones, approximately 84% of which are singletons. Study results and caveats: Response was reportedly best predicted by early blood T cell clone dynamics, with interferon-beta. Once radiotherapy plus ipilimumab had been given, TCR clones derived from tumor expanded in blood.

The V gene's germline CDR1 is SEHNR and CDR2 FQNEAQ (reference sequence). J gave up 1 base and V 5 bases, and 4 bases lay outside the gene matches. There are 14 residues in the CDR3. V and J are TRBV7-9 and TRBJ1-1; TRBD1 aligns across 7 bases. The sample here was peripheral blood, taken from a patient treated with radiotherapy plus ipilimumab. This TCR was sampled from a human donor with non-small cell lung cancer whose response to radiotherapy plus ipilimumab could not be evaluated. CDR3 region: CASSARDRNTEAFF. The CDR3 nucleotides are TGTGCCAGCAGCGCCCGGGACAGGAACACTGAAGCTTTCTTT. The variable domain in full, with the rest retrieved from reference TRBV7-9 and TRBJ1-1, is DTGVSQNPRHKITKRGQNVTFRCDPISEHNRLYWYRQTLGQGPEFLTYFQNEAQLEKSRLLSDRFSAERPKGSFSTLEIQRTEQGDSAMYLCASSARDRNTEAFFGQGTRLTVV.